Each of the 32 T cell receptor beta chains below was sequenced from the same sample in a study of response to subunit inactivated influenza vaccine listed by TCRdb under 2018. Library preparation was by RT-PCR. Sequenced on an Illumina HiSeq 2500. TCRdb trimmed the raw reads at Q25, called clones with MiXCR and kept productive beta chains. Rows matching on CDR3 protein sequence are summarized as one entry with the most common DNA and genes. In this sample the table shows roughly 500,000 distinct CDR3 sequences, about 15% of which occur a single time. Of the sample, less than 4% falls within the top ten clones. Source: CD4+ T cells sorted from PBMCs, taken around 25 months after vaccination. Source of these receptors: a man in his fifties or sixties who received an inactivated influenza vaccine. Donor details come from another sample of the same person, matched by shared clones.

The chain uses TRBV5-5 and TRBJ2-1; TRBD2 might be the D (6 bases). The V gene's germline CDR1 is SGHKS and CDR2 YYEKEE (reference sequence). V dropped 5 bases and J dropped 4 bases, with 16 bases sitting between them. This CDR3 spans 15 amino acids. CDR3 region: CASSILVGGYNEQFF. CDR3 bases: TGTGCCAGCAGTATCCTAGTCGGGGGATACAATGAGCAGTTCTTC.

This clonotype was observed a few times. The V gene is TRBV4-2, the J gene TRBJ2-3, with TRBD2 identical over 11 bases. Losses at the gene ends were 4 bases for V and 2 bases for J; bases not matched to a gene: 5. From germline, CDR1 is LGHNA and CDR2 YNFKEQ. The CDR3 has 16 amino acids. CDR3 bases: TGTGCCAGCAGCCGCACTAGCGGGGGTGTCACAGATACGCAGTATTTT. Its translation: CASSRTSGGVTDTQYF.

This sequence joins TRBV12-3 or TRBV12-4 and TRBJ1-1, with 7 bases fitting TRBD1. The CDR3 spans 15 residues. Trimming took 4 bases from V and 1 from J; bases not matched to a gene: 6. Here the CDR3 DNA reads TGTGCCAGCAGTTCCATCGACAGGGCGAACACTGAAGCTTTCTTT. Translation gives CASSSIDRANTEAFF.

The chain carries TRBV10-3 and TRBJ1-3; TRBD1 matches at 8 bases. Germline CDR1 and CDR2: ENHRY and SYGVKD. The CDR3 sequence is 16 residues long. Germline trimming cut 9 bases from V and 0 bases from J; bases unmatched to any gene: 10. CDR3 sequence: CAMGTDRASSGNTIYF. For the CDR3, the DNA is TGTGCCATGGGGACGGACAGGGCCAGCTCTGGAAACACCATATATTTT.

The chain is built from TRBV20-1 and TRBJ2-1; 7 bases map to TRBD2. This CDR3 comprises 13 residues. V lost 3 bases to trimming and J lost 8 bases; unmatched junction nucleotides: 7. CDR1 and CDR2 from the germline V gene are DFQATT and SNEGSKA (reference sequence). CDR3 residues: CSASWGRADEQFF. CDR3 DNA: TGCAGTGCTAGTTGGGGGAGGGCCGATGAGCAGTTCTTC.

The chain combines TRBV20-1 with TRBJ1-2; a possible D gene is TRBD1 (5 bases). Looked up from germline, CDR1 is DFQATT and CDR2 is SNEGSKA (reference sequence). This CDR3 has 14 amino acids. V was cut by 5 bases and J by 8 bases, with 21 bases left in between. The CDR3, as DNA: TGCAGTGCTGAATCAACCGGGACCCCCGGAGGCTACACCTTC. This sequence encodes CSAESTGTPGGYTF.

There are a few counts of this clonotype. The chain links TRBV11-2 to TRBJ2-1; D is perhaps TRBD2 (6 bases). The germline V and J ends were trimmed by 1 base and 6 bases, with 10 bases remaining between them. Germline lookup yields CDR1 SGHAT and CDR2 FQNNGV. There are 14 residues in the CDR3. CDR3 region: CASSLGRTTNEQFF. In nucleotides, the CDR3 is TGTGCCAGCAGCTTAGGGAGGACTACCAATGAGCAGTTCTTC.

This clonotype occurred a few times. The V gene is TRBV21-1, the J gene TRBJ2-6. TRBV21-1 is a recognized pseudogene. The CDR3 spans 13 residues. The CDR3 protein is CASNSSGANVLTF. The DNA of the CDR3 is TGTGCCAGCAACAGCTCTGGGGCCAACGTCCTGACTTTC.

CDR3 loop: CASRSDRDYGYTF. The CDR3 coding sequence is TGCGCCAGCAGATCGGACAGGGACTATGGCTACACCTTC. V is TRBV5-1 and J is TRBJ1-2, with 8 positions matching TRBD1. The germline gives CDR1 SGHRS, CDR2 YFSETQ. Germline trimming cut 5 bases from V and 3 bases from J; bases unmatched to any gene: 3. CDR3 length equals 13 residues.

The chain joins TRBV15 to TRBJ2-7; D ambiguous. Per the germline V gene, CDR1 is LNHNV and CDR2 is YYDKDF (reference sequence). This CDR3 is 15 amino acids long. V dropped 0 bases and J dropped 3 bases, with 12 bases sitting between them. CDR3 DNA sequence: TGTGCCACCAGCAGAGAGGGGTTCGGCAACTACGAGCAGTACTTC. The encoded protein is CATSREGFGNYEQYF.

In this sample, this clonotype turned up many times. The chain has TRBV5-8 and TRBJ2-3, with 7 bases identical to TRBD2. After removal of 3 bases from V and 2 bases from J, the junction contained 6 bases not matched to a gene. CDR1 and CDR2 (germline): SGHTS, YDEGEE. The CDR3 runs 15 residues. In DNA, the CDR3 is TGTGCCAGCAGCTGGACTAGGAGGGTCACAGATACGCAGTATTTT. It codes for CASSWTRRVTDTQYF.

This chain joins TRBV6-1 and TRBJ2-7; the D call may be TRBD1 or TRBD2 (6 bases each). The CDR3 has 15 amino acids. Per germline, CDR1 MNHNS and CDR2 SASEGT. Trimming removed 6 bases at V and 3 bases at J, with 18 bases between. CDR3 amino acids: CASSPLGGGDYEQYF. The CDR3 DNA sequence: TGTGCCAGCAGCCCCCTGGGGGGCGGGGACTACGAGCAGTACTTC.

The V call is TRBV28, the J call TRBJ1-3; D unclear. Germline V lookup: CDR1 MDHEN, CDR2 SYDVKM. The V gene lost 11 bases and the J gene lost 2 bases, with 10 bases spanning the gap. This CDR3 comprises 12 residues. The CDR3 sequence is CASGVAGNTIYF. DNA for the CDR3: TGTGCCTCCGGGGTGGCTGGAAACACCATATATTTT.

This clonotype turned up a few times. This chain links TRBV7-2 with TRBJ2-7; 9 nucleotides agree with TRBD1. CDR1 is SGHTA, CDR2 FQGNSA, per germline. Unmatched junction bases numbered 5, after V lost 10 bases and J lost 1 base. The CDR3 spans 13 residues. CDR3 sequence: CATATGGSYEQYF. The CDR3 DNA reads TGTGCCACCGCGACAGGGGGATCCTACGAGCAGTACTTC.

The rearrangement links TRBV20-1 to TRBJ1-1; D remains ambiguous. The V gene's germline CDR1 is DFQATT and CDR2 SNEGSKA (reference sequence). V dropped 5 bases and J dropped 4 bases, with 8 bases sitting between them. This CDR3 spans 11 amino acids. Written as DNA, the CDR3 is TGCAGTGCTGTCACGGTCACTGAAGCTTTCTTT. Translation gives CSAVTVTEAFF.

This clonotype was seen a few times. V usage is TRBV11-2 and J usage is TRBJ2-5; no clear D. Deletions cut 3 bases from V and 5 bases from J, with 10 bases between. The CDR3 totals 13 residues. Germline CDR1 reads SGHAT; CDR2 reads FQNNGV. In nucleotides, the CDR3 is TGTGCCAGCAGCTTTGGTATTGGGGAGACCCAGTACTTC. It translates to CASSFGIGETQYF.

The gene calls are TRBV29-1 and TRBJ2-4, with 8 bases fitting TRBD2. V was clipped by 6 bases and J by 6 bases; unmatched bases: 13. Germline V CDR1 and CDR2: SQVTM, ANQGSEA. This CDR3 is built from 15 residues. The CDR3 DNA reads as TGCAGCGTCGCAGAAGGGCCGGGGGGGAGAAACATTCAGTACTTC. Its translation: CSVAEGPGGRNIQYF.

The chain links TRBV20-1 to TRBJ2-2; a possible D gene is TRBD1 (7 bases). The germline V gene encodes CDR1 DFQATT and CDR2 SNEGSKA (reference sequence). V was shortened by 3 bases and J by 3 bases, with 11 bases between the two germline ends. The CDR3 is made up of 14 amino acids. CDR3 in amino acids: CSASRGVDTGELFF. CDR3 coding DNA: TGCAGTGCTAGCAGGGGGGTGGACACCGGGGAGCTGTTTTTT.

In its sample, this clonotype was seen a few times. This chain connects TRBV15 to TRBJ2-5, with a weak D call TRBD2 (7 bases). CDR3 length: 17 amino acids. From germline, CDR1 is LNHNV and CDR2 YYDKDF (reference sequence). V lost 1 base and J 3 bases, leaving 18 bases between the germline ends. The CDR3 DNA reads TGTGCCACCAGCAGAGGCGGCGGGGGCATAACTAAAGAGACCCAGTACTTC. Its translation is CATSRGGGGITKETQYF.

In nucleotides, the CDR3 is TGCAGTGCCATCGGACTAGCGGGGGAGACCCAGTACTTC. Translating it yields CSAIGLAGETQYF. The rearrangement uses TRBV20-1 and TRBJ2-5; TRBD2 matches 12 bases. With 6 bases clipped from V and 5 bases from J, the junction kept 4 bases outside the gene matches. The CDR3 sequence is 13 residues long. Germline loops: CDR1 DFQATT, CDR2 SNEGSKA (reference sequence).

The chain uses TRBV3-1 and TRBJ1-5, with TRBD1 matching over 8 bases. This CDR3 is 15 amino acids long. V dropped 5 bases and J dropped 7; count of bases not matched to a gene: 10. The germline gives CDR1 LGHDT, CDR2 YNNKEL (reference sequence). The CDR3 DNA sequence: TGTGCCAGCAGCAAACAGACAGGGGCGAGCCAGCCCCAGCATTTT. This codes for CASSKQTGASQPQHF.

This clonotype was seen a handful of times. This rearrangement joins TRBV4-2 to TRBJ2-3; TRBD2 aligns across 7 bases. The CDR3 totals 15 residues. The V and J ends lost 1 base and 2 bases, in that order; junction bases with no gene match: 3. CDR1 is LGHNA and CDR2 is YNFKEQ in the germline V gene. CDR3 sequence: CASSQASGITDTQYF. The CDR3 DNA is TGTGCCAGCAGCCAAGCTAGCGGCATCACAGATACGCAGTATTTT.

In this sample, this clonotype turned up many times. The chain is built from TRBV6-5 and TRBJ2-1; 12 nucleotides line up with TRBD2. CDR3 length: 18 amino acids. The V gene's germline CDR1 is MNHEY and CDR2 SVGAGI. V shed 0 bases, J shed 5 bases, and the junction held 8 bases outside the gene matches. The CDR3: CASSYSTAGLAGNNEQFF. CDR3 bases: TGTGCCAGCAGTTACTCGACAGCGGGACTAGCGGGTAACAATGAGCAGTTCTTC.

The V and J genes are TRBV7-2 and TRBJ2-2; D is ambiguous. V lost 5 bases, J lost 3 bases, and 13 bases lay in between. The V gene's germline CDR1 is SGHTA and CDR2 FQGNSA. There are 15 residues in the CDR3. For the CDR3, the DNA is TGTGCCAGCAGCCGGGCTGGCGGCTACACCGGGGAGCTGTTTTTT. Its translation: CASSRAGGYTGELFF.

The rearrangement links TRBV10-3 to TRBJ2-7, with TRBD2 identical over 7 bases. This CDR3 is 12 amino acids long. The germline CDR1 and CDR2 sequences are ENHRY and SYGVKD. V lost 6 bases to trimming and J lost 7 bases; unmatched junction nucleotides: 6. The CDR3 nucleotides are TGTGCCATCAGGGGAGGGCCTGGGGAGCAGTACTTC. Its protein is CAIRGGPGEQYF.

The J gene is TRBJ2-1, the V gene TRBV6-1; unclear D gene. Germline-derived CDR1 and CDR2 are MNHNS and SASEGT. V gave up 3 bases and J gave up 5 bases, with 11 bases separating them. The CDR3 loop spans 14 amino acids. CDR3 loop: CASSDPRYNNEQFF. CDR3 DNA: TGTGCCAGCAGTGATCCACGATATAACAATGAGCAGTTCTTC.

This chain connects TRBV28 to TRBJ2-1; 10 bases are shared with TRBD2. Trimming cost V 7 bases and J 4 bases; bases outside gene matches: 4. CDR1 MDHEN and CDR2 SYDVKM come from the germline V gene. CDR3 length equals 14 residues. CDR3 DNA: TGTGCCAGCAACTTAGCGGGAGGATACAATGAGCAGTTCTTC. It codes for CASNLAGGYNEQFF.

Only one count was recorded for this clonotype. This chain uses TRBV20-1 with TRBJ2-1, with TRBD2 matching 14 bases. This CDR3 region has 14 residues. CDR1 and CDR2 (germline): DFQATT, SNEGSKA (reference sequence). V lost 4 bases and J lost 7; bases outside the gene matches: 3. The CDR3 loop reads CSAMTSGRANEQFF. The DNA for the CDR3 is TGCAGTGCTATGACTAGCGGGAGGGCAAATGAGCAGTTCTTC.

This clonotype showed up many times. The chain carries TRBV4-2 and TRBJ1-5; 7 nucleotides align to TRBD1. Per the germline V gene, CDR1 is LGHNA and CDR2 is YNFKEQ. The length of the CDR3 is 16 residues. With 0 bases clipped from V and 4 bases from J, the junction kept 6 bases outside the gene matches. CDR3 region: CASSQEKGARNQPQHF. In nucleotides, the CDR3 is TGTGCCAGCAGCCAAGAAAAGGGGGCGCGTAATCAGCCCCAGCATTTT.

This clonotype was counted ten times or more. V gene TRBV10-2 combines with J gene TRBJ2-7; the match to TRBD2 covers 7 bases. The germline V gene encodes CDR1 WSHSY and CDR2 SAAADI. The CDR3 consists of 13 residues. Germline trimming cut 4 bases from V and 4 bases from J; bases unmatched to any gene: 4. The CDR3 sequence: CASSGGRGYEQYF. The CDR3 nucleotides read TGCGCCAGCAGTGGGGGGAGGGGTTACGAGCAGTACTTC.

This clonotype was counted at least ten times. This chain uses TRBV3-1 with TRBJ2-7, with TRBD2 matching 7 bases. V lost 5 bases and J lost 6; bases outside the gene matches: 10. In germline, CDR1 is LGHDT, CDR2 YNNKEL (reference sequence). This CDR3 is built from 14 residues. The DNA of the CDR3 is TGTGCCAGCAGCACGCAAGCGGGGTTAGGCGAGCAGTACTTC. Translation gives CASSTQAGLGEQYF.

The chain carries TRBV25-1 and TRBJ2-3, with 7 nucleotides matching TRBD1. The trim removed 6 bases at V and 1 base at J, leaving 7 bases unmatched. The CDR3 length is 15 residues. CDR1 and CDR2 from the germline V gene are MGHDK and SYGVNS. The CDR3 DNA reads TGTGCCAGCAGAAACTCAGGGGGTGGCACAGATACGCAGTATTTT. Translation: CASRNSGGGTDTQYF.